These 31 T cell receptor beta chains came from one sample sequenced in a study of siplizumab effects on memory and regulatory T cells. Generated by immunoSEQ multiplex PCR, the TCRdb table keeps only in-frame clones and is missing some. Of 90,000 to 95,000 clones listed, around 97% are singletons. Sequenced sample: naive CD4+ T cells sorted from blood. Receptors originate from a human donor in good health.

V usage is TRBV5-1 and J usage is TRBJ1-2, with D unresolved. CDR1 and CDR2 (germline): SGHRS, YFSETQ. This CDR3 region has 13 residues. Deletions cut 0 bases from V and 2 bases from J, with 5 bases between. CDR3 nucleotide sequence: TGCGCCAGCAGCTTGGTGGTGAACTATGGCTACACCTTC. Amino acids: CASSLVVNYGYTF.

The CDR3 sequence is CASSSPSWADTQYF. The CDR3 DNA follows: TGTGCCAGCAGCTCCCCCTCGTGGGCAGATACGCAGTATTTT. The rearrangement links TRBV6-6 to TRBJ2-3; no clear D gene. CDR1 MNHNY and CDR2 SVGAGI come from the germline V gene (reference sequence). The CDR3 consists of 14 residues. The germline V and J ends were trimmed by 6 bases and 4 bases, with 14 bases remaining between them.

The CDR3 bases are TGCAGCGTAGTGAGGGGGACAGGGGAAAACACCGGGGAGCTGTTTTTT. Residues: CSVVRGTGENTGELFF. The V call is TRBV29-1, the J call TRBJ2-2; TRBD1 aligns across 10 bases. With V trimmed by 6 bases and J by 2 bases, 9 bases remained unmatched. Germline-derived CDR1 and CDR2 are SQVTM and ANQGSEA. The CDR3 is 16 amino acids.

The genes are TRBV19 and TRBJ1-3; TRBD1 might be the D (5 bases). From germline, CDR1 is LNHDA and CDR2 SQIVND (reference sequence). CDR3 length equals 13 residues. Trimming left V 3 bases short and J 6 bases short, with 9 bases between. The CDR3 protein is CASSMAGPNTIYF. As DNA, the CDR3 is TGTGCCAGTAGTATGGCAGGGCCAAACACCATATATTTT.

The CDR3 coding sequence is TGTGCCAGCACCCGAGGGGAGGGGGCCAACTATGGCTACACCTTC. It specifies CASTRGEGANYGYTF. The genes are TRBV6-1 and TRBJ1-2; 7 bases line up with TRBD1. The CDR3 runs to 15 residues. CDR1 is MNHNS, CDR2 SASEGT, per germline. V was clipped by 7 bases and J by 2 bases; unmatched bases: 10.

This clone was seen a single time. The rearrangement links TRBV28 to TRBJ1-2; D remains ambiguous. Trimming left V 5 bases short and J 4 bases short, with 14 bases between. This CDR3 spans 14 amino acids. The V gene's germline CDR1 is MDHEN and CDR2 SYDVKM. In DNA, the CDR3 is TGTGCCAGCAGTACCAGTCCCCCCAGCTATGGCTACACCTTC. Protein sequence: CASSTSPPSYGYTF.

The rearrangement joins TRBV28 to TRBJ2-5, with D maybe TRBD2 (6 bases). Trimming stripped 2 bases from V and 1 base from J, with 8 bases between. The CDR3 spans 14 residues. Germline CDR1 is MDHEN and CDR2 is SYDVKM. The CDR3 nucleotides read TGTGCCAGCAGTTTAGCGGGAATCCAAGAGACCCAGTACTTC. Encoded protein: CASSLAGIQETQYF.

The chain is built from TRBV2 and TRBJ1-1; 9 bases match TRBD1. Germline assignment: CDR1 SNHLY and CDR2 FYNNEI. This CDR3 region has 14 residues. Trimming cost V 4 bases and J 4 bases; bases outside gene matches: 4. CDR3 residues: CASSGSGQGTEAFF. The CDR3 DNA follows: TGTGCCAGCAGTGGATCGGGACAGGGCACTGAAGCTTTCTTT.

CDR3: CASSLQWAEQYF. The CDR3 DNA reads TGCGCCAGCAGCCTACAGTGGGCCGAGCAGTACTTC. The chain couples TRBV5-1 to TRBJ2-7; no firm D call. The V gene lost 4 bases and the J gene lost 6 bases, with 11 bases spanning the gap. The CDR3 consists of 12 residues. In germline, CDR1 is SGHRS, CDR2 YFSETQ.

CDR3 DNA sequence: TGCGCCAGCAGCCGCAGCGACCCGACTAGAAGTCGGGGTATGGAGCAGTTCTTC. Protein product: CASSRSDPTRSRGMEQFF. The genes are TRBV5-1 and TRBJ2-1, with a tentative D call TRBD2 (6 bases). Per the germline V gene, CDR1 is SGHRS and CDR2 is YFSETQ. The V gene lost 4 bases and the J gene lost 10 bases, with 30 bases spanning the gap. The CDR3 is 18 residues long.

In DNA form, the CDR3 reads TGTGCCAGCAGCTTACAGGGCGGGGCGAACACCGGGGAGCTGTTTTTT. Its protein is CASSLQGGANTGELFF. The chain joins TRBV7-6 to TRBJ2-2, with D tentatively TRBD2 (6 bases). The V gene lost 2 bases and the J gene lost 0 bases, with 10 bases spanning the gap. This CDR3 comprises 16 residues. Germline CDR1 and CDR2: SGHVS and FNYEAQ.

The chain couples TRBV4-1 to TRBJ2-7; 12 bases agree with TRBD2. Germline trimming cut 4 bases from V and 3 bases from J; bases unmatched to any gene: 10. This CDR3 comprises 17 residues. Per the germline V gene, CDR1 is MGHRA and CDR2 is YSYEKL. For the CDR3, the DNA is TGCGCCAGCAGCCCCTCCCAGACTAGCGGGGGTGGCTACGAGCAGTACTTC. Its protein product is CASSPSQTSGGGYEQYF.

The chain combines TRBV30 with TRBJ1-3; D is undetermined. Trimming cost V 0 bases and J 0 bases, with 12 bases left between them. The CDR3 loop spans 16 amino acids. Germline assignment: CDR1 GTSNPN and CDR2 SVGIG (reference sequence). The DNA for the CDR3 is TGTGCCTGGAGTGTCGAAACGGGGAGCTCTGGAAACACCATATATTTT. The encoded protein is CAWSVETGSSGNTIYF.

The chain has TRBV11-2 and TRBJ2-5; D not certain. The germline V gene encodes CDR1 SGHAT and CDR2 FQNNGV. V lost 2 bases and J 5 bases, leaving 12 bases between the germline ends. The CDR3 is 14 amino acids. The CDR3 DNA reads TGTGCCAGCAGCTTACTTTCCGACGTGGAGACCCAGTACTTC. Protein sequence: CASSLLSDVETQYF.

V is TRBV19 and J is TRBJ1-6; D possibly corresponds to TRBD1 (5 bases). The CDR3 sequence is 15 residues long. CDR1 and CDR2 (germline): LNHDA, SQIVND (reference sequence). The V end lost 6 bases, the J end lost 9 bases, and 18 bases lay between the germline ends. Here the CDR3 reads CASREALGRSSPLHF. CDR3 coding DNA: TGTGCCAGTAGAGAAGCCTTGGGGCGAAGTTCACCCCTCCACTTT. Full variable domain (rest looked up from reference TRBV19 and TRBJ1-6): DGGITQSPKYLFRKEGQNVTLSCEQNLNHDAMYWYRQDPGQGLRLIYYSQIVNDFQKGDIAEGYSVSREKKESFPLTVTSAQKNPTAFYLCASREALGRSSPLHFGNGTRLTVT.

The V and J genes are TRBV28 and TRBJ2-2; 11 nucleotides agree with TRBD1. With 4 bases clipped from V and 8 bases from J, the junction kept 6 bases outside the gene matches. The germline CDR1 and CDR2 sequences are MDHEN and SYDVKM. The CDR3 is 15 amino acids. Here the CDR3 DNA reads TGTGCCAGCAGTTCCGGGACAGGGGGTGGAGGGGAGCTGTTTTTT. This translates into CASSSGTGGGGELFF.

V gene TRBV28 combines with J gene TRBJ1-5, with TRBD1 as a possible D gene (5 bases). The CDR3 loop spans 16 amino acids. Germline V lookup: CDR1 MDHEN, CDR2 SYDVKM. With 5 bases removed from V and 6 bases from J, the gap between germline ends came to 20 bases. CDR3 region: CASSPLWGRTSQPQHF. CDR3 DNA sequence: TGTGCCAGCAGTCCCTTGTGGGGGAGGACTAGTCAGCCCCAGCATTTT.

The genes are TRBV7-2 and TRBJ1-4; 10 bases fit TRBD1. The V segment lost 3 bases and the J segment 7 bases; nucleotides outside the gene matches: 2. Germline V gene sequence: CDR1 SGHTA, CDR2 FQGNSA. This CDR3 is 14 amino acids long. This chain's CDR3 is CASSFGTGVEKLFF. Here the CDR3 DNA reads TGTGCCAGCAGCTTCGGGACAGGGGTTGAAAAACTGTTTTTT. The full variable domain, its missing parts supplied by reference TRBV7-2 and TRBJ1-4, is GAGVSQSPSNKVTEKGKDVELRCDPISGHTALYWYRQSLGQGLEFLIYFQGNSAPDKSGLPSDRFSAERTGGSVSTLTIQRTQQEDSAVYLCASSFGTGVEKLFFGSGTQLSVL.

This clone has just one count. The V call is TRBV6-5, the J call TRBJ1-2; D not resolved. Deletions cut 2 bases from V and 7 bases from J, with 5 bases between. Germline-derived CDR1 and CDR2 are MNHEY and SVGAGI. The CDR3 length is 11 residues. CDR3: CASSYGGGYTF. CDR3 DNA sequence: TGTGCCAGCAGTTACGGCGGTGGCTACACCTTC.

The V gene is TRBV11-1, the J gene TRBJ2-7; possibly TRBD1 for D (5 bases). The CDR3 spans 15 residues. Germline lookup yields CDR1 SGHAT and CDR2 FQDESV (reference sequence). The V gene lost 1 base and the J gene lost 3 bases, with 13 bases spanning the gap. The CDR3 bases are TGTGCCAGCAGCTTAGGGGCAGCTCAGGGCTACGAGCAGTACTTC. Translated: CASSLGAAQGYEQYF.

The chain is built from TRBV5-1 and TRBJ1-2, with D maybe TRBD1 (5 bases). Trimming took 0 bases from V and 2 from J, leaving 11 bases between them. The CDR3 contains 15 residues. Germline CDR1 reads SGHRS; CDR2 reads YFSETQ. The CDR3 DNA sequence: TGCGCCAGCAGCTTGGGAGGGACCCTGAACTATGGCTACACCTTC. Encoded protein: CASSLGGTLNYGYTF.

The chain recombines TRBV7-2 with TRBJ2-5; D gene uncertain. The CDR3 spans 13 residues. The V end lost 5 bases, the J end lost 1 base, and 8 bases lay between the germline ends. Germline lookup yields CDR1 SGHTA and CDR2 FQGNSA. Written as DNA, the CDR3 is TGTGCCAGCAGCGGAAACAGCCAAGAGACCCAGTACTTC. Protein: CASSGNSQETQYF.

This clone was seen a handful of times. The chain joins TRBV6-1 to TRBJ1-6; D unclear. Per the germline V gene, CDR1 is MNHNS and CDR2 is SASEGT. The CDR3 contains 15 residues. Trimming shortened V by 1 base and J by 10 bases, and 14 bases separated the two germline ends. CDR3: CASSEVGQVLSPLHF. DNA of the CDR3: TGTGCCAGCAGTGAAGTCGGGCAGGTATTATCACCCCTCCACTTT.

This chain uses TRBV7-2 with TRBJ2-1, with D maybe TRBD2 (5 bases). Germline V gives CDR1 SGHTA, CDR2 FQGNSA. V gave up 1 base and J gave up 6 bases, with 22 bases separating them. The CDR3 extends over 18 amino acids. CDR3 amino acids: CASSLVPTRLGSSNEQFF. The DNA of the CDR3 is TGTGCCAGCAGCTTAGTGCCCACTAGGTTGGGCAGCAGCAATGAGCAGTTCTTC.

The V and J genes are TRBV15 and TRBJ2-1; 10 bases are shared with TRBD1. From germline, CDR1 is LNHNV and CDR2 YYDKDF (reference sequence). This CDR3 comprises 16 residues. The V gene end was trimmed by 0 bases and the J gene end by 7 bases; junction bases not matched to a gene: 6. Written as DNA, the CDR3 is TGTGCCACCAGCAGAGAGACAGGGGGCGCTTGGAATGAGCAGTTCTTC. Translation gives CATSRETGGAWNEQFF.

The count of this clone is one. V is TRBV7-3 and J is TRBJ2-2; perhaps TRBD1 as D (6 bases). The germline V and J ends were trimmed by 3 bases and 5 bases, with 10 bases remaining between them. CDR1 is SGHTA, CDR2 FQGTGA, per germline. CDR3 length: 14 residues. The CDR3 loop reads CASSFGGGTGELFF. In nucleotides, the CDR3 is TGTGCCAGCAGCTTTGGGGGCGGTACCGGGGAGCTGTTTTTT.

As DNA, the CDR3 is TGTGCCAGCACCGTGGGGAGCACAGATACGCAGTATTTT. Amino acid sequence: CASTVGSTDTQYF. This chain joins TRBV9 and TRBJ2-3; D is uncertain. The CDR3 is 13 residues long. The germline gives CDR1 SGDLS, CDR2 YYNGEE. Trimming shortened V by 6 bases and J by 0 bases, and 8 bases separated the two germline ends.

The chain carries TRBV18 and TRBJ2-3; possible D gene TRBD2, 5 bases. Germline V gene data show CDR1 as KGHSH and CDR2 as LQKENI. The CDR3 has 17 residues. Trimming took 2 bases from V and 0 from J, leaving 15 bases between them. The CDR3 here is CASSPTLLVASTDTQYF. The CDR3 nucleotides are TGTGCCAGCTCACCAACCCTACTAGTAGCCAGCACAGATACGCAGTATTTT.

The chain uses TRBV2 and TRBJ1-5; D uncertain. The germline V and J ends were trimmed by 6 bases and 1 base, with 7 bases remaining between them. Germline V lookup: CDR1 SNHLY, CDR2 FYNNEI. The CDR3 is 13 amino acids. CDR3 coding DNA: TGTGCCAGCAGAGGCTGGAGCAATCAGCCCCAGCATTTT. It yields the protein CASRGWSNQPQHF.

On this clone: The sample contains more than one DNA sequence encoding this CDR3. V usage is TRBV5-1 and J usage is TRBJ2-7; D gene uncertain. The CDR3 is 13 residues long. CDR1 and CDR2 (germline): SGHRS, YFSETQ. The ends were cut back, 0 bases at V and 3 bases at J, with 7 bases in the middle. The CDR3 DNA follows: TGCGCCAGCAGCTTGGAGGGTTTCTACGAGCAGTACTTC. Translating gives CASSLEGFYEQYF.

Here the CDR3 reads CASSPTLLEKLFF. For the CDR3, the DNA is TGTGCCAGCAGCCCCACTTTACTGGAAAAACTGTTTTTT. The rearrangement joins TRBV6-9 to TRBJ1-4; D gene uncertain. Germline V gene lookup returns CDR1 MNHGY and CDR2 SVAAGI. The length of the CDR3 is 13 residues. Trimming took off 6 bases at V and 8 bases at J, with 13 bases between the two ends.